The T cell receptor (beta chain) described here comes from a study of T cell changes during pregnancy in multiple sclerosis. The assay was immunoSEQ multiplex PCR, and TCRdb's table has in-frame clones only and misses some. The table has 60,000 to 75,000 clones, 90% to 95% seen once. The CDR3 totals 16 residues. The germline gives CDR1 LNHDA, CDR2 SQIVND (reference sequence). Trimming took off 6 bases at V and 0 bases at J, with 15 bases between the two ends. This clonotype was sampled from a female donor with multiple sclerosis, enrolled in a pregnancy study. Source: peripheral blood, taken before pregnancy. V and J are TRBV19 and TRBJ1-5, with D unresolved. The CDR3 loop is CASRAKEIYSNQPQHF. The DNA of the CDR3 is TGTGCCAGTAGAGCTAAGGAGATCTATAGCAATCAGCCCCAGCATTTT.